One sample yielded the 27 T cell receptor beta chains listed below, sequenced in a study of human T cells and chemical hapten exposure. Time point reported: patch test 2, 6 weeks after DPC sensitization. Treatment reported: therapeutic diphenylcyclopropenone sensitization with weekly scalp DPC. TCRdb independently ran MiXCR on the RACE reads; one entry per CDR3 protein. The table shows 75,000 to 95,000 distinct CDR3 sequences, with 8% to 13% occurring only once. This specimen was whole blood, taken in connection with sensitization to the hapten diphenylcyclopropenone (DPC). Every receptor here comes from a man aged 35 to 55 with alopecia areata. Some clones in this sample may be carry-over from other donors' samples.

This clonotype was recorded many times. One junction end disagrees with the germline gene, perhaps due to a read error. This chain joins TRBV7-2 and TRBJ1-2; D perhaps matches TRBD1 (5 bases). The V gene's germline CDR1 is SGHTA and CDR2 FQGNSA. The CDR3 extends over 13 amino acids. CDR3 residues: CASSPDSNYGYTF. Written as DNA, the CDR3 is TGCGCCAGCAGCCCAGACAGTAACTATGGCTACACCTTC.

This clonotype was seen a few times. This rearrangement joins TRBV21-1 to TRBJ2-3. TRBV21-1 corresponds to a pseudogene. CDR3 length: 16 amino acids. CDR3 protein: CASSKSRQMTTDTQYF. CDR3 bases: TGTGCCAGCAGCAAATCTCGGCAGATGACCACAGATACGCAGTATTTT.

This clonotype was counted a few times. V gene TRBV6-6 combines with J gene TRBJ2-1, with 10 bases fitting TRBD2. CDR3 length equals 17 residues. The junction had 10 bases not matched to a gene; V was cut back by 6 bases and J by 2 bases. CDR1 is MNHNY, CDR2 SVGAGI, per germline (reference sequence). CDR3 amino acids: CASSPRAAGGPYNEQFF. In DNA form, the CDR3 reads TGTGCCAGCAGCCCGAGGGCAGCGGGAGGGCCCTACAATGAGCAGTTCTTC.

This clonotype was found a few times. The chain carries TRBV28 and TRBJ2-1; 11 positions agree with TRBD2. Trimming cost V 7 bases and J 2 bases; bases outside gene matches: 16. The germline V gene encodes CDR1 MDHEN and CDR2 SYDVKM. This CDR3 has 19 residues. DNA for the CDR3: TGTGCCAGCAATGGCTGGGGTAGCGGGAGGGCGGCGCCCTACAATGAGCAGTTCTTC. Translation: CASNGWGSGRAAPYNEQFF.

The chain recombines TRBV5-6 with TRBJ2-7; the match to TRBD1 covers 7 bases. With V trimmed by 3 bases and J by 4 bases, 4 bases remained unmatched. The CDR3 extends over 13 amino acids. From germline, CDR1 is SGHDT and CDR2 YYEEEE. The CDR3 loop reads CASSYNRGYEQYF. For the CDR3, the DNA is TGTGCCAGCAGCTACAACAGGGGTTACGAGCAGTACTTC. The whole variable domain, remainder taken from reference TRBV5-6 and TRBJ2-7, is DAGVTQSPTHLIKTRGQQVTLRCSPKSGHDTVSWYQQALGQGPQFIFQYYEEEERQRGNFPDRFSGHQFPNYSSELNVNALLLGDSALYLCASSYNRGYEQYFGPGTRLTVT.

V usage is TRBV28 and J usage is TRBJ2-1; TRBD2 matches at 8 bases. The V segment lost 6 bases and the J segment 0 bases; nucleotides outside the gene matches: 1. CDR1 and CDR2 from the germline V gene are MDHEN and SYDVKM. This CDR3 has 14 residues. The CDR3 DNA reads TGTGCCAGCAGGAGCGGGAGCTCCTACAATGAGCAGTTCTTC. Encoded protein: CASRSGSSYNEQFF.

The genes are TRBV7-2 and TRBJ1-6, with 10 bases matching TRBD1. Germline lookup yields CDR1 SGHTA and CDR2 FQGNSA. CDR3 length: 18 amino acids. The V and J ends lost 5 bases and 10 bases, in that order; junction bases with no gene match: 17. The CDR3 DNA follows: TGTGCCAGCAGCAGGAGGACAGGGGGTTTTGGAGTGAACTCACCCCTCCACTTT. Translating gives CASSRRTGGFGVNSPLHF.

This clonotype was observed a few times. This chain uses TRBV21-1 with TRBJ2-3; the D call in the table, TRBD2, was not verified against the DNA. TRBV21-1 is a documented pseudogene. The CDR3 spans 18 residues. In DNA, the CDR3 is TGTGCCAGCAGCAATAACCCTCGGCTAGCTTGGAGCACAGATACGCAGTATTTT. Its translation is CASSNNPRLAWSTDTQYF.

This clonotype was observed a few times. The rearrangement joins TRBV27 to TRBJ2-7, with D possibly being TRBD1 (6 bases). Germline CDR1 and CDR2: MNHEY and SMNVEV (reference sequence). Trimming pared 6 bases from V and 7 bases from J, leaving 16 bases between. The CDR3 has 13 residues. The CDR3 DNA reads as TGTGCCAGCAGCCCCGGGACACAGATGGAGCAGTACGTC. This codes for CASSPGTQMEQYV.

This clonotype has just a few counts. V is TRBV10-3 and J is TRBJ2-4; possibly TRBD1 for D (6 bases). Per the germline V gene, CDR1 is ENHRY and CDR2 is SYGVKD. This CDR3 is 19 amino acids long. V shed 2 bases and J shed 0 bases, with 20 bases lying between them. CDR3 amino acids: CAISELQGRGVGAKNIQYF. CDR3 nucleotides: TGTGCCATCAGTGAGCTACAGGGAAGAGGTGTGGGAGCCAAAAACATTCAGTACTTC.

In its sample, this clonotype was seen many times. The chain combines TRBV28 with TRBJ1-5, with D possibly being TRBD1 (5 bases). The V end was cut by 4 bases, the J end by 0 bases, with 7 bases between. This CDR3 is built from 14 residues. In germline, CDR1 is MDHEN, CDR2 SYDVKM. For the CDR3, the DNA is TGTGCCAGCAGTTCAGGGCATAGCAATCAGCCCCAGCATTTT. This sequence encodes CASSSGHSNQPQHF.

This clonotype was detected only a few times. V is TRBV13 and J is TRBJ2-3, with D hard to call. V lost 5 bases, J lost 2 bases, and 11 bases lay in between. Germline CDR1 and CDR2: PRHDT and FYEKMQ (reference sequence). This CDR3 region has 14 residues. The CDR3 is CASSDRSSTDTQYF. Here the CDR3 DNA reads TGTGCCAGCAGCGACCGATCTTCCACAGATACGCAGTATTTT.

The CDR3 is CASSGTSGISYEQYV. DNA of the CDR3: TGTGCCAGCAGTGGGACTAGCGGTATCTCCTACGAGCAGTACGTC. The chain is built from TRBV6-2 or TRBV6-3 and TRBJ2-7; TRBD2 aligns across 11 bases. Germline V gene lookup returns CDR1 MNHEY and CDR2 SVGEGT. After removal of 5 bases from V and 0 bases from J, the junction contained 3 bases not matched to a gene. The CDR3 spans 15 residues.

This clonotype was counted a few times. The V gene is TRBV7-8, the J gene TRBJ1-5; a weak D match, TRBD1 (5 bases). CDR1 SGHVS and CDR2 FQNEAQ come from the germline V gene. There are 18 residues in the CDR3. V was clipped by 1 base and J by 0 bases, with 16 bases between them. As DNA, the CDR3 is TGTGCCAGCAGCTTAGTGGGGTTTGGGGGGAATAGCAATCAGCCCCAGCATTTT. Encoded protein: CASSLVGFGGNSNQPQHF.

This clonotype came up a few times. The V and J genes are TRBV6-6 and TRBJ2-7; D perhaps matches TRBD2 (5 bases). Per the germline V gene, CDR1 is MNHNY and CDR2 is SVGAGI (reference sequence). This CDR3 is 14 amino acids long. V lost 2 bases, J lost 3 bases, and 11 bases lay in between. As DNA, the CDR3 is TGTGCCAGCAGTTACCCCGAGCGGAGCTACGAGCAGTACGTC. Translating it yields CASSYPERSYEQYV.

The CDR3 sequence is CASSLGLSSYEQYV. The CDR3 DNA follows: TGTGCCAGCAGCTTAGGGCTCAGCTCCTACGAGCAGTACGTC. This chain joins TRBV7-8 and TRBJ2-7; D is undetermined. Germline loops: CDR1 SGHVS, CDR2 FQNEAQ. Trimming removed 1 base from V and 0 bases from J, with 7 bases in between. There are 14 residues in the CDR3.

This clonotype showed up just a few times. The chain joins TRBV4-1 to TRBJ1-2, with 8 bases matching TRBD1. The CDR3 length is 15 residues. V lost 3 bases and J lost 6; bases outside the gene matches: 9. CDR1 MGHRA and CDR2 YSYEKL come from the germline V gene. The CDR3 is CASSHPDRDRHGYTF. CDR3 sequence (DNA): TGCGCCAGCAGCCACCCGGACCGGGACAGGCATGGCTACACCTTC.

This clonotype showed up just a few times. CDR3 loop: CASSRRAWDQVYF. The CDR3 bases are TGTGCCAGCAGCAGAAGGGCCTGGGACCAAGTGTACTTC. V gene TRBV14 combines with J gene TRBJ2-5, with D perhaps being TRBD1 or TRBD2 (5 bases each). CDR3 length: 13 amino acids. Germline assignment: CDR1 SGHDN and CDR2 FVKESK. V was pared by 5 bases and J by 13 bases, with 20 bases between.

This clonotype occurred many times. This CDR3 reads CASSAWSATNEKLFF. In DNA form, the CDR3 reads TGTGCCAGCAGTGCGTGGTCTGCAACTAATGAAAAACTGTTTTTT. The chain carries TRBV2 and TRBJ1-4; D gene unclear. There are 15 residues in the CDR3. V was clipped by 4 bases and J by 0 bases, with 9 bases between them. The germline gives CDR1 SNHLY, CDR2 FYNNEI.

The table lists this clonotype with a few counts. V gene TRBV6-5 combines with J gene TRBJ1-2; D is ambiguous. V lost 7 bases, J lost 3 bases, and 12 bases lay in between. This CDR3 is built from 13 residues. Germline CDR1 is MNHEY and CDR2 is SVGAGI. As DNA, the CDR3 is TGTGCCAGCAATTCAGACGGAGACTATGGCTACACCTTC. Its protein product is CASNSDGDYGYTF.

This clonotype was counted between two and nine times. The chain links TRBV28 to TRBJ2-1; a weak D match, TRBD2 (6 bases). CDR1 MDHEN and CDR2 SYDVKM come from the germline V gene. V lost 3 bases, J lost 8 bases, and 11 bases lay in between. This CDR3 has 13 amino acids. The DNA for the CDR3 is TGTGCCAGCAGTTTTACGGGAGTATATGAGCAGTTCTTC. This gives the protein CASSFTGVYEQFF.

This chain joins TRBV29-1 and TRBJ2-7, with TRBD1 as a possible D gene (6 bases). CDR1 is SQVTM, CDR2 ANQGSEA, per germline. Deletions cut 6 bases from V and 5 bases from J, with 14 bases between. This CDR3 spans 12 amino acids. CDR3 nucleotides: TGCAGCGTCCCCTACAGGGTCCACGAGCAGTACGTC. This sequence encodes CSVPYRVHEQYV.

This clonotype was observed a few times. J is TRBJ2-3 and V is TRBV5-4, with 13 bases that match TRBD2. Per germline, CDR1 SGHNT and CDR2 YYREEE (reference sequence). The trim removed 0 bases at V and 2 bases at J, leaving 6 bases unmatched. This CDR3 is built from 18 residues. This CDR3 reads CASSLGLGLAGNTDTQYF. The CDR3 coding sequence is TGTGCCAGCAGCTTGGGCCTGGGACTAGCGGGAAACACAGATACGCAGTATTTT.

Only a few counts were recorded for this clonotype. CDR3 nucleotides: TGCGCCAGCAGCCCCACAGGGGATACTGAAGCTTTCTTT. Encoded protein: CASSPTGDTEAFF. This chain uses TRBV5-1 with TRBJ1-1, with 7 bases matching TRBD1. This CDR3 has 13 amino acids. Germline values: CDR1 SGHRS, CDR2 YFSETQ. The J segment lost 5 bases and the V segment lost 4 bases, leaving 5 bases of the junction unmatched.

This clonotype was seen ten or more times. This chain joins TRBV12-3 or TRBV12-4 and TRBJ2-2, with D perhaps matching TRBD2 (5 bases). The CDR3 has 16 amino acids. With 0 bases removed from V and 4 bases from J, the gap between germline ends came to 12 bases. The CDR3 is CASSLAKGRGTGELFF. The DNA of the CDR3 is TGTGCCAGCAGTTTAGCGAAGGGTCGGGGCACCGGGGAGCTGTTTTTT.

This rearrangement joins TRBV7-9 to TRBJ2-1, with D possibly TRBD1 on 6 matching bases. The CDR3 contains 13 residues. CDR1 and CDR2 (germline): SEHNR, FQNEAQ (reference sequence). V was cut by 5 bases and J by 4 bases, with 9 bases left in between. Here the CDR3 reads CASSRTEYNEQFF. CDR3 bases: TGTGCCAGCAGCAGGACAGAATACAATGAGCAGTTCTTC.

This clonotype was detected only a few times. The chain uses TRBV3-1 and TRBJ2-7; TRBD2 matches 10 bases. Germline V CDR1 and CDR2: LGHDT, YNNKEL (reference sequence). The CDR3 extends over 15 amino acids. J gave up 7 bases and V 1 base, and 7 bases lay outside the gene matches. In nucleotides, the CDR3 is TGTGCCAGCAGCCAAGCCAGCGGGAGGGCCCTGGAGCAGTACTTC. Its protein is CASSQASGRALEQYF.